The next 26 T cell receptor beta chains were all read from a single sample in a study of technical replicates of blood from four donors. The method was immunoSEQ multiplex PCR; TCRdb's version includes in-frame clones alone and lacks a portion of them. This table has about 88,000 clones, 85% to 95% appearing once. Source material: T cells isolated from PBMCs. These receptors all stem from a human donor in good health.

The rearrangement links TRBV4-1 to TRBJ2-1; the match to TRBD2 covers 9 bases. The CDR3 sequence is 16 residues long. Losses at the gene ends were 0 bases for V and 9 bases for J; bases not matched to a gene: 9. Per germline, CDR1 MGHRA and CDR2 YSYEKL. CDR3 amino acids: CASSQDGGRAYSEQFF. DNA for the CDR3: TGCGCCAGCAGCCAAGATGGCGGGAGGGCTTATAGTGAGCAGTTCTTC.

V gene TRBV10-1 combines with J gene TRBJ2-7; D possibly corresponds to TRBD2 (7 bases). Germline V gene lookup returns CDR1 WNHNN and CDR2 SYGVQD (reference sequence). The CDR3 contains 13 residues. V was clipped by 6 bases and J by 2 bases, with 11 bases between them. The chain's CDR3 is CASSGGPAYEQYF. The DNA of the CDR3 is TGCGCCAGCAGCGGGGGGCCAGCCTACGAGCAGTACTTC.

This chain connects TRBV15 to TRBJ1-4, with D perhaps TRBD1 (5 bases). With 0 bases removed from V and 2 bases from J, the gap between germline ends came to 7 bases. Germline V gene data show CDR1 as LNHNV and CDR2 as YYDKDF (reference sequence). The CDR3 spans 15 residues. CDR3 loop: CATSRETATNEKLFF. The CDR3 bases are TGTGCCACCAGCAGAGAGACAGCCACTAATGAAAAACTGTTTTTT.

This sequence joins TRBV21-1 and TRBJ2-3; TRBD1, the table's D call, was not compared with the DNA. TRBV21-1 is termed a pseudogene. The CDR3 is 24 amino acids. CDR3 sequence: CASSNVRLLAPKGDNLEHTDTQYF. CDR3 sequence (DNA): TGTGCCAGCAGCAACGTTCGGTTACTCGCGCCGAAAGGGGACAACCTGGAGCACACAGATACGCAGTATTTT.

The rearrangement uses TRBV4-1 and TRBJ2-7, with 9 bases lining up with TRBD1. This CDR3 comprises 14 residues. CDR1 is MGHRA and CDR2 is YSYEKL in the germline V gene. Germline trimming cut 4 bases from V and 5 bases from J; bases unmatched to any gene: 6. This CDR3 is CASSPRTGADEQYF. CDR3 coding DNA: TGCGCCAGCAGCCCGAGGACAGGGGCGGACGAGCAGTACTTC.

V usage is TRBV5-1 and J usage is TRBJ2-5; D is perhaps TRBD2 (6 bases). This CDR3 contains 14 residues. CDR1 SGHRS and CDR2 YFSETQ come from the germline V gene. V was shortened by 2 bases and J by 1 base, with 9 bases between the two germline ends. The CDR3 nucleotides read TGCGCCAGCAGCTTAGGTAGCGGCCAAGAGACCCAGTACTTC. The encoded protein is CASSLGSGQETQYF.

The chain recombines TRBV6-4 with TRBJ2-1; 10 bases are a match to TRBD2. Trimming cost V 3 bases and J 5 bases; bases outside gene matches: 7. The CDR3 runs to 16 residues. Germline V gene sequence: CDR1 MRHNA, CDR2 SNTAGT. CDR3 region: CASSESSGRGDNEQFF. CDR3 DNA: TGTGCCAGCAGTGAATCAAGCGGGAGGGGGGACAATGAGCAGTTCTTC.

The chain's CDR3 is CASGPGTGGLHTEAFF. The CDR3 DNA follows: TGTGCCAGTGGACCCGGGACAGGGGGATTACACACTGAAGCTTTCTTT. The chain is built from TRBV19 and TRBJ1-1, with 11 bases matching TRBD1. Trimming cost V 8 bases and J 3 bases; bases outside gene matches: 11. The CDR3 has 16 amino acids. Germline V gene data show CDR1 as LNHDA and CDR2 as SQIVND (reference sequence).

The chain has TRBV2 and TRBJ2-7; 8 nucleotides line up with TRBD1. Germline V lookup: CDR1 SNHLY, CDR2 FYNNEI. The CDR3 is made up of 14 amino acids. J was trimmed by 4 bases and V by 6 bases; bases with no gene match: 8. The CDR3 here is CASSADRGRYEQYF. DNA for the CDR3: TGTGCCAGCAGCGCTGACAGGGGTCGGTACGAGCAGTACTTC.

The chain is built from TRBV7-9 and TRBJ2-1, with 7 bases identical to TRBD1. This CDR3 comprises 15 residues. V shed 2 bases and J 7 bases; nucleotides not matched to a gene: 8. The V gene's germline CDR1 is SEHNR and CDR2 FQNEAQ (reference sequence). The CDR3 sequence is CASSLRQGSENEQFF. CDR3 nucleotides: TGTGCCAGCAGCTTAAGACAGGGATCTGAAAATGAGCAGTTCTTC. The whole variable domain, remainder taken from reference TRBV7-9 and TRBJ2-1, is DTGVSQNPRHKITKRGQNVTFRCDPISEHNRLYWYRQTLGQGPEFLTYFQNEAQLEKSRLLSDRFSAERPKGSFSTLEIQRTEQGDSAMYLCASSLRQGSENEQFFGPGTRLTVL.

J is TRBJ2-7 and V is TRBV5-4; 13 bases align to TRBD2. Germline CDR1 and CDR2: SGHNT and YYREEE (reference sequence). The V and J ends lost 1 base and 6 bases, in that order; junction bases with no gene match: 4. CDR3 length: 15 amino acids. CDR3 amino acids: CASSLRTSGGREQYF. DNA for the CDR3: TGTGCCAGCAGCTTGCGGACTAGCGGGGGCCGCGAGCAGTACTTC.

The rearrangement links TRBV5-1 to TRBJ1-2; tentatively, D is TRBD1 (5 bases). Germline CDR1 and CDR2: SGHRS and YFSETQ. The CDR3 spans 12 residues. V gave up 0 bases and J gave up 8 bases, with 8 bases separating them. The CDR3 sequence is CASSLVGAGYTF. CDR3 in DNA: TGCGCCAGCAGCTTGGTAGGGGCCGGCTACACCTTC.

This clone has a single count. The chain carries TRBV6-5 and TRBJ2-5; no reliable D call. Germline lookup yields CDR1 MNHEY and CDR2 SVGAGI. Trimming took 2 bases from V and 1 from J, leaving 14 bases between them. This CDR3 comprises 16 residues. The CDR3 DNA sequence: TGTGCCAGCAGTTACAGGATTGGCGGAGCCCAAGAGACCCAGTACTTC. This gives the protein CASSYRIGGAQETQYF.

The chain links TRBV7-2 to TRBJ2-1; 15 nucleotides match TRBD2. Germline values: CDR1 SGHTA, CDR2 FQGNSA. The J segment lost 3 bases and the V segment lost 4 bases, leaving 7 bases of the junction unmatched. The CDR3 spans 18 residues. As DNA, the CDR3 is TGTGCCAGCAGCTATGGACTAGCGGGAGGGCCCGACTACAATGAGCAGTTCTTC. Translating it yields CASSYGLAGGPDYNEQFF.

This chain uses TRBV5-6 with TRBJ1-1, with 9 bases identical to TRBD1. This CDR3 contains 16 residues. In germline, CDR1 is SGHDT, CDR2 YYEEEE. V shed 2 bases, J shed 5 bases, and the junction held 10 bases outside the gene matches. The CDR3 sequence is CASSFSWDRERTEAFF. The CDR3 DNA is TGTGCCAGCAGCTTTTCATGGGACAGGGAGAGGACTGAAGCTTTCTTT.

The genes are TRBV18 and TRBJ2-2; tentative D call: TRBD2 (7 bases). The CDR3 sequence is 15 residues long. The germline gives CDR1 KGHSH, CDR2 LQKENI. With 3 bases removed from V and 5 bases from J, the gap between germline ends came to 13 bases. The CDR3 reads CASSPLGGRTGELFF. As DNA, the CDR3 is TGTGCCAGCTCACCTCTCGGGGGGCGAACCGGGGAGCTGTTTTTT.

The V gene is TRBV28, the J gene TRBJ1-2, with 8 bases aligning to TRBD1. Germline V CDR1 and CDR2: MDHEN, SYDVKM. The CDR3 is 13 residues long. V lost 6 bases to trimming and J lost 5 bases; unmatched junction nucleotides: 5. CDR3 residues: CASSIDRGYGYTF. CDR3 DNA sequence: TGTGCCAGCAGCATAGACAGGGGTTATGGCTACACCTTC.

For the CDR3, the DNA is TGTGCCATCAGCGCCGGGGAAGCGGACACAGATACGCAGTATTTT. It yields the protein CAISAGEADTDTQYF. The J gene is TRBJ2-3, the V gene TRBV10-3; a possible D gene is TRBD2 (5 bases). The CDR3 is made up of 15 amino acids. Trimming removed 6 bases from V and 2 bases from J, with 15 bases in between. Looked up from germline, CDR1 is ENHRY and CDR2 is SYGVKD.

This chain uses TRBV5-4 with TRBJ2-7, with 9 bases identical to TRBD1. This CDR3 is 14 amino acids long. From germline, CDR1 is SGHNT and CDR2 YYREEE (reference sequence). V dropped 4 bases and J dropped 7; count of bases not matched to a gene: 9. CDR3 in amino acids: CASSRSGTGWEQYF. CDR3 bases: TGTGCCAGCAGCAGATCCGGGACAGGGTGGGAGCAGTACTTC.

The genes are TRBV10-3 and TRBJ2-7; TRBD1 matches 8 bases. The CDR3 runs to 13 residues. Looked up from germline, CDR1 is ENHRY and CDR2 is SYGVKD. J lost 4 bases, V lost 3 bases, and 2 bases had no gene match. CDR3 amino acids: CAISDGQGYEQYF. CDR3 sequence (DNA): TGTGCCATCAGTGACGGACAGGGTTACGAGCAGTACTTC.

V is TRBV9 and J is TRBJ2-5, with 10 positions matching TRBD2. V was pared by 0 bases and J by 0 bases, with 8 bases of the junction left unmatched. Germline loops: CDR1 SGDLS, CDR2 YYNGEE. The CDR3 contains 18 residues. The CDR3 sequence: CASSVGPSGGAYQETQYF. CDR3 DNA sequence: TGTGCCAGCAGCGTAGGGCCTAGCGGGGGCGCGTACCAAGAGACCCAGTACTTC.

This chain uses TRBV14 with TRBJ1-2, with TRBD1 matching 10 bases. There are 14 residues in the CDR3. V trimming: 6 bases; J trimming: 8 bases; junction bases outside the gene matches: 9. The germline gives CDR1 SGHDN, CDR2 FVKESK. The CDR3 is CASRRSGTGEGYTF. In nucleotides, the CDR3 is TGTGCCAGCAGGCGATCCGGGACAGGGGAAGGCTACACCTTC.

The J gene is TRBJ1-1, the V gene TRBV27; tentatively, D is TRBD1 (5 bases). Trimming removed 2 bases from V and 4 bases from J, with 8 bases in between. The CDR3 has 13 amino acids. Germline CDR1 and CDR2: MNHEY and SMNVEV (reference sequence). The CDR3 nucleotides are TGTGCCAGCAGTTTACTGGGGCCCACTGAAGCTTTCTTT. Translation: CASSLLGPTEAFF.

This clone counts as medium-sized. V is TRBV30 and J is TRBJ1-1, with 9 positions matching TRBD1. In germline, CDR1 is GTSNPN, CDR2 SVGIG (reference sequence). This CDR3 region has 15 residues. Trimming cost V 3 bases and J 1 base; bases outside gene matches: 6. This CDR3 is CAWRDRGRGNTEAFF. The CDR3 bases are TGTGCCTGGAGGGACAGGGGTAGGGGGAACACTGAAGCTTTCTTT.

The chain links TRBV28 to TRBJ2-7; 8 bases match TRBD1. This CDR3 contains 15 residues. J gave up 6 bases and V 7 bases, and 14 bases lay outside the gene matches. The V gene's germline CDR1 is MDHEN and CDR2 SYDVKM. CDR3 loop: CASTVAPRGRGEQYF. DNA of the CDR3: TGTGCCAGCACCGTGGCCCCCAGGGGGCGCGGCGAGCAGTACTTC.

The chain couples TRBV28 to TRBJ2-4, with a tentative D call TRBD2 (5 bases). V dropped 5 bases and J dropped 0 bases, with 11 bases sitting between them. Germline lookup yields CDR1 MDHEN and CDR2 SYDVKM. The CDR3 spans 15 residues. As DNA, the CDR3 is TGTGCCAGCAGTCGAGGGCCGGAAGCCAAAAACATTCAGTACTTC. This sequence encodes CASSRGPEAKNIQYF.